This entry lists 15 T cell receptor beta chains sequenced from one sample in a study of blood T cell repertoires in COVID-19. Profiling relied on immunoSEQ multiplex PCR, and the TCRdb table lists in-frame clones only, not all of them. This table has 85,000 to 95,000 clones, 87% appearing once. The sequenced sample was peripheral blood. Source of these receptors: an elderly woman with acute or convalescent COVID-19.

The chain recombines TRBV25-1 with TRBJ2-7; D possibly corresponds to TRBD1 (6 bases). V lost 5 bases, J lost 3 bases, and 17 bases lay in between. Germline V gene data show CDR1 as MGHDK and CDR2 as SYGVNS. The CDR3 is made up of 15 amino acids. This CDR3 reads CASSPRDTALYEQYF. As DNA, the CDR3 is TGTGCCAGCAGTCCACGGGACACGGCTCTCTACGAGCAGTACTTC.

V and J are TRBV5-1 and TRBJ2-7; D is unclear. The CDR3 runs 13 residues. Germline V lookup: CDR1 SGHRS, CDR2 YFSETQ. V gave up 4 bases and J gave up 4 bases, with 12 bases separating them. The CDR3 spells CASSTDGEYEQYF. For the CDR3, the DNA is TGCGCCAGCAGCACAGACGGCGAGTACGAGCAGTACTTC.

This clone was observed a single time. The chain is built from TRBV7-2 and TRBJ1-2; D gene uncertain. Trimming shortened V by 5 bases and J by 6 bases, and 7 bases separated the two germline ends. Germline V gene data show CDR1 as SGHTA and CDR2 as FQGNSA. The CDR3 has 11 amino acids. The CDR3 here is CASSPLHGYTF. For the CDR3, the DNA is TGTGCCAGCAGCCCCCTCCATGGCTACACCTTC.

This clone was counted once. This chain joins TRBV5-8 and TRBJ2-5; the match to TRBD2 covers 14 bases. J gave up 3 bases and V 4 bases, and 2 bases lay outside the gene matches. Germline V gives CDR1 SGHTS, CDR2 YDEGEE. The CDR3 covers 15 residues. As DNA, the CDR3 is TGTGCCAGCAGCCGGGGACTAGCGGGAGAAGAGACCCAGTACTTC. Amino acid sequence: CASSRGLAGEETQYF.

V usage is TRBV7-2 and J usage is TRBJ1-2, with TRBD1 matching over 7 bases. CDR1 is SGHTA and CDR2 is FQGNSA in the germline V gene. The CDR3 contains 14 residues. J gave up 3 bases and V 0 bases, and 1 base lay outside the gene matches. CDR3 region: CASSLAGTDYGYTF. Written as DNA, the CDR3 is TGTGCCAGCAGCTTAGCCGGGACAGACTATGGCTACACCTTC.

For this clone: Different DNA sequences within this sample yield the same CDR3. The V gene is TRBV18, the J gene TRBJ2-5; possible D gene TRBD1, 5 bases. The V and J ends lost 6 bases and 2 bases respectively, with 10 bases between them. The CDR3 is made up of 13 amino acids. Per the germline V gene, CDR1 is KGHSH and CDR2 is LQKENI. CDR3 amino acids: CASSPRQQETQYF. CDR3 in DNA: TGTGCCAGCTCCCCCCGACAGCAAGAGACCCAGTACTTC. The variable domain in full, completed from reference TRBV18 and TRBJ2-5, reads NAGVMQNPRHLVRRRGQEARLRCSPMKGHSHVYWYRQLPEEGLKFMVYLQKENIIDESGMPKERFSAEFPKEGPSILRIQQVVRGDSAAYFCASSPRQQETQYFGPGTRLLVL.

This clone has just one count. The J gene is TRBJ2-2, the V gene TRBV19; TRBD2 is a possible D gene (6 bases). Germline V gene data show CDR1 as LNHDA and CDR2 as SQIVND (reference sequence). This CDR3 region has 15 residues. Trimming cost V 3 bases and J 4 bases, with 12 bases left between them. CDR3 bases: TGTGCCAGTAGTATCGGGGGTTCCTTCACCGGGGAGCTGTTTTTT. Translation gives CASSIGGSFTGELFF.

The J gene is TRBJ1-4, the V gene TRBV9; maybe TRBD1 (5 bases). CDR3 length equals 14 residues. V was shortened by 2 bases and J by 4 bases, with 9 bases between the two germline ends. Germline values: CDR1 SGDLS, CDR2 YYNGEE. CDR3: CASSVSGLNEKLFF. Here the CDR3 DNA reads TGTGCCAGCAGCGTCTCAGGGCTTAATGAAAAACTGTTTTTT.

The chain employs TRBV5-6 and TRBJ1-3; no firm D call. The CDR3 loop spans 13 amino acids. Trimming stripped 4 bases from V and 0 bases from J, with 5 bases between. The germline V gene has CDR1 SGHDT and CDR2 YYEEEE. CDR3 coding DNA: TGTGCCAGCAGCCGTCCCTCTGGAAACACCATATATTTT. Translating it yields CASSRPSGNTIYF.

This chain connects TRBV16 to TRBJ2-5; D possibly corresponds to TRBD1 (6 bases). Germline CDR1 and CDR2: KGHSY and FQNENV. Deletions cut 2 bases from V and 5 bases from J, with 15 bases between. This CDR3 contains 15 residues. CDR3 in amino acids: CASSQGGFGRETQYF. In DNA, the CDR3 is TGTGCCAGCAGCCAAGGGGGCTTCGGACGGGAGACCCAGTACTTC.

The V gene is TRBV19, the J gene TRBJ1-5, with D possibly TRBD1 on 5 matching bases. Trimming pared 0 bases from V and 5 bases from J, leaving 17 bases between. This CDR3 is built from 17 residues. Germline lookup yields CDR1 LNHDA and CDR2 SQIVND (reference sequence). CDR3 coding DNA: TGTGCCAGTAGTATAGATTCGGCTTCTACGACAGATCAGCCCCAGCATTTT. Residues: CASSIDSASTTDQPQHF. The full variable domain, rest sourced from reference TRBV19 and TRBJ1-5, is DGGITQSPKYLFRKEGQNVTLSCEQNLNHDAMYWYRQDPGQGLRLIYYSQIVNDFQKGDIAEGYSVSREKKESFPLTVTSAQKNPTAFYLCASSIDSASTTDQPQHFGDGTRLSIL.

The chain joins TRBV7-9 to TRBJ1-1; no clear D. CDR1 is SEHNR, CDR2 FQNEAQ, per germline (reference sequence). Trimming left V 1 base short and J 8 bases short, with 11 bases between. The CDR3 has 13 residues. The CDR3 region is CASSLGTEVEAFF. The DNA for the CDR3 is TGTGCCAGCAGCTTAGGGACTGAGGTCGAAGCTTTCTTT.

The V gene is TRBV29-1, the J gene TRBJ2-7; TRBD1 is a possible D gene (5 bases). The CDR3 loop spans 13 amino acids. Trimming pared 0 bases from V and 6 bases from J, leaving 12 bases between. Germline loops: CDR1 SQVTM, CDR2 ANQGSEA. In DNA form, the CDR3 reads TGCAGCGTTGAAGATTTTCAGGGCCCCGAGCAGTACTTC. This sequence encodes CSVEDFQGPEQYF.

The chain couples TRBV7-9 to TRBJ1-2, with TRBD1 matching 9 bases. This CDR3 is 14 amino acids long. Trimming at V came to 5 bases and at J to 8 bases, leaving 9 bases not matched to a gene. In germline, CDR1 is SEHNR, CDR2 FQNEAQ (reference sequence). CDR3 sequence (DNA): TGTGCCAGCAGCACCCACAGGGGGCGCCCAGGCTACACCTTC. It encodes CASSTHRGRPGYTF.

The V call is TRBV19, the J call TRBJ2-5, with D possibly matching TRBD1 (5 bases). This CDR3 spans 12 amino acids. V was cut by 2 bases and J by 5 bases, with 6 bases left in between. Per the germline V gene, CDR1 is LNHDA and CDR2 is SQIVND (reference sequence). The CDR3 DNA reads TGTGCCAGTAGTATAAAGGGGGAGACCCAGTACTTC. As protein: CASSIKGETQYF.